This entry lists 5 T cell receptor beta chains sequenced from one sample in a study of CD8+ T cells in alopecia areata. In each case, RNA was isolated and then reverse transcribed into cDNA as the sequencing template. Profiling relied on immunoSEQ multiplex PCR, and the TCRdb table lists in-frame clones only, not all of them. Here the sample spans roughly 4,200 clones, more than 60% being singletons. The sample consisted of skin. Receptors originate from a human donor in good health.

A note on this clone: Sequence at one end of the junction differs from germline and may be a read error. This chain connects TRBV19 to TRBJ2-1; D unresolved. CDR3 length equals 12 residues. The germline gives CDR1 LNHDA, CDR2 SQIVND (reference sequence). This CDR3 reads CASSHQDGPKIF. CDR3 sequence (DNA): TGTGCCAGTAGCCACCAGGACGGACCTAAGATCTTC.

V usage is TRBV2 and J usage is TRBJ2-7; D gene uncertain. This CDR3 region has 15 residues. Trimming pared 0 bases from V and 4 bases from J, leaving 13 bases between. In germline, CDR1 is SNHLY, CDR2 FYNNEI. The CDR3 nucleotides read TGTGCCAGCAGTGAAGCGCAAGGAGCGATATACGAGCAGTACTTC. Protein product: CASSEAQGAIYEQYF.

The gene calls are TRBV10-3 and TRBJ2-7; D is uncertain. The CDR3 extends over 13 amino acids. The germline V and J ends were trimmed by 8 bases and 5 bases, with 16 bases remaining between them. Germline-derived CDR1 and CDR2 are ENHRY and SYGVKD. CDR3 residues: CAISTGIVNEQYF. CDR3 nucleotides: TGTGCCATCTCGACGGGCATTGTAAACGAGCAGTACTTC.

This chain connects TRBV19 to TRBJ2-1; 8 positions match TRBD1. CDR3 length: 18 residues. Unmatched junction bases numbered 10, after V lost 1 base and J lost 2 bases. From germline, CDR1 is LNHDA and CDR2 SQIVND (reference sequence). CDR3 amino acids: CASSIVRILQGAYNEQFF. CDR3 nucleotides: TGTGCCAGTAGTATAGTAAGAATCTTACAGGGGGCCTACAATGAGCAGTTCTTC.

This sequence joins TRBV5-6 and TRBJ1-2, with D possibly matching TRBD1 (6 bases). The germline V gene encodes CDR1 SGHDT and CDR2 YYEEEE. The length of the CDR3 is 15 residues. The V and J ends lost 0 bases and 2 bases respectively, with 11 bases between them. The CDR3 region is CASSLAGQGNYGYTF. CDR3 bases: TGTGCCAGCAGCTTGGCTGGGCAGGGGAACTATGGCTACACCTTC. Full variable domain (outside the CDR3, taken from reference TRBV5-6 and TRBJ1-2): DAGVTQSPTHLIKTRGQQVTLRCSPKSGHDTVSWYQQALGQGPQFIFQYYEEEERQRGNFPDRFSGHQFPNYSSELNVNALLLGDSALYLCASSLAGQGNYGYTFGSGTRLTVV.